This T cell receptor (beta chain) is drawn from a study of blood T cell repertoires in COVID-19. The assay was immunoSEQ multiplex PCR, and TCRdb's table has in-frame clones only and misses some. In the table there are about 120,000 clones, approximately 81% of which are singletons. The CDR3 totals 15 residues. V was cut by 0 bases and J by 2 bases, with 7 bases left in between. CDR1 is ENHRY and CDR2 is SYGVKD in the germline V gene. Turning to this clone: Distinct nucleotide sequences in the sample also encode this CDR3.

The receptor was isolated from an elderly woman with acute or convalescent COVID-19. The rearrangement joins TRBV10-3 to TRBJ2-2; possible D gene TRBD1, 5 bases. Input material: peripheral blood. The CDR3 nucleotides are TGTGCCATCAGTGAGTCAAGGGGCAACACCGGGGAGCTGTTTTTT. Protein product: CAISESRGNTGELFF.